Below, one T cell receptor (beta chain) is given with its context. This record comes from a study of T-cell reconstitution after alpha-beta-depleted transplantation in children. A TCRbeta library incorporating unique molecular identifiers was prepared. TCRdb re-called the PCR reads with MiXCR, one entry per CDR3 protein. In the table there are roughly 590,000 distinct CDR3 sequences, approximately 17% of which are singletons. Germline V lookup: CDR1 SGHKS, CDR2 YYEKEE (reference sequence). V was clipped by 2 bases and J by 7 bases, with 16 bases between them. The CDR3 totals 15 residues. This chain connects TRBV5-5 to TRBJ2-1; perhaps TRBD1 as D (6 bases). The input for sequencing was PBMCs from the stem cell graft donor, taken from the stem cell graft. The TCR originated in a human donor who donated a stem cell graft to a child with acute myeloid leukemia. The CDR3 spells CASSLTVLGANEQFF. For the CDR3, the DNA is TGTGCCAGCAGCTTAACGGTCCTGGGGGCAAATGAGCAGTTCTTC.